The next 32 T cell receptor beta chains were all read from a single sample in a study of glioma-infiltrating T cells. Amplification of TCR alpha and beta CDR3 regions from RNA used iRepertoire nested multiplex PCR. MiXCR, run by TCRdb on the multiplex PCR reads, gives a single entry per CDR3 protein. In the table there are 400,000 or so distinct CDR3 sequences, roughly two fifths of which are singletons. Sequenced input: glioma tissue, nonneoplastic brain tissue, or PBMCs (not recorded which). The receptor source for this set is a human donor with low-grade glioma or glioblastoma, undergoing nonglioma brain surgery, or in good health (not recorded which).

This CDR3 reads CASSPPVSGAKDTQYF. The CDR3 region has the DNA TGTGCCAGCAGTCCACCCGTAAGCGGGGCAAAAGATACGCAGTATTTT. The gene calls are TRBV6-1 and TRBJ2-3; TRBD2 matches at 7 bases. Trimming removed 5 bases from V and 5 bases from J; junction bases left unmatched: 13. Looked up from germline, CDR1 is MNHNS and CDR2 is SASEGT. This CDR3 is 16 amino acids long.

This clonotype was counted a single time. The junction departs from germline at one end; a sequencing error may be responsible. This chain uses TRBV28 with TRBJ1-5; D remains unclear. Germline lookup yields CDR1 MDHEN and CDR2 SYDVKM. The CDR3 contains 13 residues. CDR3 amino acids: CASSLDSNQPQRF. CDR3 DNA: TGCGCCAGCAGTTTAGATAGCAATCAGCCCCAGCGTTTT.

As to this clonotype: A junction boundary mismatches the germline segment, possibly from a read error. The rearrangement uses TRBV14 and TRBJ2-7; D remains ambiguous. Germline V CDR1 and CDR2: SGHDN, FVKESK. The CDR3 has 15 residues. The CDR3 sequence: CASSQSLGATYEQYF. CDR3 DNA sequence: TGCGCCAGCAGCCAATCCCTGGGCGCGACCTACGAGCAGTACTTC. The variable domain in full, completed from reference TRBV14 and TRBJ2-7, reads EAGVTQFPSHSVIEKGQTVTLRCDPISGHDNLYWYRRVMGKEIKFLLHFVKESKQDESGMPNNRFLAERTGGTYSTLKVQPAELEDSGVYFCASSQSLGATYEQYFGPGTRLTVT.

In the case of this clonotype: The final CDR3 position lacks the conserved phenylalanine or tryptophan, pointing to a likely read error. The chain has TRBV6-6 and TRBJ2-5, with 10 positions matching TRBD2. Germline trimming cut 5 bases from V and 5 bases from J; bases unmatched to any gene: 2. CDR1 MNHNY and CDR2 SVGAGI come from the germline V gene (reference sequence). This CDR3 comprises 13 residues. The CDR3: CASSETSGETQYS. CDR3 in DNA: TGTGCCAGCAGTGAGACTAGCGGGGAGACCCAGTACTCC.

Only a few counts were recorded for this clonotype. The chain is built from TRBV24-1 and TRBJ2-2; D may be TRBD1 (5 bases). Trimming pared 4 bases from V and 6 bases from J, leaving 11 bases between. This CDR3 region has 14 residues. Germline CDR1 KGHDR, CDR2 SFDVKD. CDR3 in amino acids: CATSDFDSPGELFF. Written as DNA, the CDR3 is TGTGCCACCAGTGACTTCGACAGTCCCGGGGAGCTGTTTTTT.

J is TRBJ1-2 and V is TRBV7-9, with D perhaps TRBD1 (5 bases). Trimming left V 5 bases short and J 6 bases short, with 16 bases between. From germline, CDR1 is SEHNR and CDR2 FQNEAQ (reference sequence). The CDR3 has 14 residues. The CDR3 loop reads CASSASGAGDGYTF. The CDR3 nucleotides read TGTGCCAGCAGCGCCTCCGGGGCCGGGGATGGCTACACCTTC.

In the case of this clonotype: This may be a read error: a much more frequent sequence differs by one nucleotide. V is TRBV27 and J is TRBJ1-2; D call uncertain. Germline lookup yields CDR1 MNHEY and CDR2 SMNVEV (reference sequence). The CDR3 sequence is 14 residues long. Trimming took 2 bases from V and 6 from J, leaving 13 bases between them. The CDR3 is CASSLGVLVDGYTF. DNA for the CDR3: TGTGCCAGCAGTTTAGGGGTCCTGGTAGATGGCTACACCTTC.

The chain carries TRBV4-2 and TRBJ1-4, with D maybe TRBD1 (5 bases). This CDR3 has 16 residues. V lost 4 bases, J lost 0 bases, and 12 bases lay in between. Germline V CDR1 and CDR2: LGHNA, YNFKEQ. For the CDR3, the DNA is TGTGCCAGCAGCCCTACGGGGGACCCAACTAATGAAAAACTGTTTTTT. Protein sequence: CASSPTGDPTNEKLFF.

This clonotype was counted ten times or more. The rearrangement joins TRBV25-1 to TRBJ1-1, with D unresolved. Trimming took 6 bases from V and 3 from J, leaving 5 bases between them. There are 11 residues in the CDR3. The germline gives CDR1 MGHDK, CDR2 SYGVNS. The CDR3 nucleotides read TGTGCCAGCAGCGGGTACACTGAAGCTTTCTTT. It specifies CASSGYTEAFF.

This clonotype was recorded many times. The chain employs TRBV6-2 or TRBV6-3 and TRBJ2-1; D is undetermined. V lost 8 bases and J 8 bases, leaving 16 bases between the germline ends. The CDR3 runs 13 residues. Germline V gene sequence: CDR1 MNHEY, CDR2 SVGEGT. As DNA, the CDR3 is TGTGCCAGCGCTAAGGACGCCCCACATGAGCAGTTCTTC. Protein sequence: CASAKDAPHEQFF.

A remark on this clonotype: Just one base apart from a much larger clone, this may be a read error. CDR3 in DNA: TGTGTCAGCAGTTTTAAACTAGCTACTTACAATGAGCAGTTCTTC. Protein sequence: CVSSFKLATYNEQFF. The chain joins TRBV25-1 to TRBJ2-1, with D possibly TRBD2 on 6 matching bases. Germline V gene lookup returns CDR1 MGHDK and CDR2 SYGVNS. This CDR3 is 15 amino acids long.

Only a few counts were recorded for this clonotype. The chain combines TRBV2 with TRBJ2-7; 7 nucleotides line up with TRBD1. V shed 1 base, J shed 2 bases, and the junction held 5 bases outside the gene matches. CDR1 and CDR2 from the germline V gene are SNHLY and FYNNEI. This CDR3 contains 15 residues. In DNA form, the CDR3 reads TGTGCCAGCAGTGAAGGGGAGACAGGGACCTACGAGCAGTACTTC. It yields the protein CASSEGETGTYEQYF.

V gene TRBV20-1 combines with J gene TRBJ2-7, with a possible D match to TRBD2 (5 bases). Germline V CDR1 and CDR2: DFQATT, SNEGSKA (reference sequence). The CDR3 has 14 residues. Trimming shortened V by 0 bases and J by 6 bases, and 15 bases separated the two germline ends. The CDR3 sequence is CSAREGDIWGEQYF. CDR3 sequence (DNA): TGCAGTGCTAGAGAGGGAGATATTTGGGGCGAGCAGTACTTC.

In its sample, this clonotype was seen many times. This chain joins TRBV6-2 or TRBV6-3 and TRBJ2-1; 8 bases fit TRBD2. The CDR3 extends over 15 amino acids. With V trimmed by 4 bases and J by 12 bases, 14 bases remained unmatched. CDR1 is MNHEY and CDR2 is SVGEGT in the germline V gene. In DNA, the CDR3 is TGTGCCAGCAGTTCCCCGGGACTAGGTGTAAGAGGGCAGTTCTTC. This encodes CASSSPGLGVRGQFF.

The chain carries TRBV4-1 and TRBJ2-1; TRBD2 is a possible D gene (5 bases). Germline V gene sequence: CDR1 MGHRA, CDR2 YSYEKL. The germline V and J ends were trimmed by 6 bases and 0 bases, with 15 bases remaining between them. The CDR3 covers 16 residues. The CDR3 region is CASSPLGGSSYNEQFF. CDR3 DNA: TGCGCCAGCAGTCCATTGGGTGGGAGCTCCTACAATGAGCAGTTCTTC.

The table lists this clonotype with a few counts. J is TRBJ2-5 and V is TRBV5-8; unclear D gene. The CDR3 spans 15 residues. Trimming removed 4 bases from V and 1 base from J, with 14 bases in between. Per the germline V gene, CDR1 is SGHTS and CDR2 is YDEGEE. The CDR3 region has the DNA TGTGCCAGCAGCGGTCTCACCTGGCGCCAAGAGACCCAGTACTTC. Protein sequence: CASSGLTWRQETQYF.

Only a few counts were recorded for this clonotype. V is TRBV4-1 and J is TRBJ2-2; D gene unclear. This CDR3 has 14 amino acids. With 4 bases removed from V and 8 bases from J, the gap between germline ends came to 14 bases. Germline CDR1 and CDR2: MGHRA and YSYEKL. DNA of the CDR3: TGCGCCAGCAGCCCCTACTTTCCCCCGGGGGAGCTGTTTTTT. It yields the protein CASSPYFPPGELFF.

V and J are TRBV28 and TRBJ2-2; maybe TRBD2 (5 bases). CDR1 MDHEN and CDR2 SYDVKM come from the germline V gene. This CDR3 region has 13 residues. V lost 10 bases to trimming and J lost 6 bases, with 15 bases between them. The CDR3 sequence is CAISTWGAGELFF. The CDR3 DNA is TGTGCCATCAGCACCTGGGGAGCCGGGGAGCTGTTTTTT.

In this sample, this clonotype turned up many times. The V and J genes are TRBV28 and TRBJ1-1; D is unclear. Trimming stripped 5 bases from V and 5 bases from J, with 12 bases between. Germline V gene sequence: CDR1 MDHEN, CDR2 SYDVKM. The CDR3 runs 13 residues. CDR3 bases: TGTGCCAGCAGTCCGGACGGGGAGACTGAAGCTTTCTTT. The encoded protein is CASSPDGETEAFF.

This clonotype was found many times. The gene calls are TRBV27 and TRBJ2-7; D is undetermined. This CDR3 is 14 amino acids long. The V gene's germline CDR1 is MNHEY and CDR2 SMNVEV (reference sequence). The ends were cut back, 5 bases at V and 2 bases at J, with 13 bases in the middle. The CDR3 protein is CASSPRTGPYEQYF. The DNA for the CDR3 is TGTGCCAGCAGTCCACGGACCGGCCCCTACGAGCAGTACTTC.

V usage is TRBV2 and J usage is TRBJ2-5; tentatively, D is TRBD1 (6 bases). Between the trimmed V and J ends, which lost 9 bases and 5 bases, there was a span of 13 bases. The CDR3 totals 12 residues. Germline V gene sequence: CDR1 SNHLY, CDR2 FYNNEI. The CDR3 protein is CASQGFTETQYF. The CDR3 DNA reads as TGTGCCAGTCAGGGGTTTACGGAGACCCAGTACTTC.

With regard to this clonotype: Possible read error: a much larger clone is one base away. The chain's CDR3 is CASSLTGISGNTIHF. The CDR3 bases are TGTGCCAGCAGCTTGACAGGGATCTCTGGAAACACCATACATTTT. The chain uses TRBV6-2 or TRBV6-3 and TRBJ1-3, with 7 bases matching TRBD1. Germline V gene sequence: CDR1 MNHEY, CDR2 SVGEGT. This CDR3 is built from 15 residues.

V usage is TRBV28 and J usage is TRBJ2-5, with 7 bases fitting TRBD1. Germline V lookup: CDR1 MDHEN, CDR2 SYDVKM. The CDR3 contains 13 residues. The V and J ends lost 8 bases and 5 bases, in that order; junction bases with no gene match: 8. This CDR3 reads CASFPGGVETQYF. The CDR3 DNA follows: TGTGCCAGCTTCCCAGGGGGTGTCGAGACCCAGTACTTC. The variable domain in full, with the rest retrieved from reference TRBV28 and TRBJ2-5, is DVKVTQSSRYLVKRTGEKVFLECVQDMDHENMFWYRQDPGLGLRLIYFSYDVKMKEKGDIPEGYSVSREKKERFSLILESASTNQTSMYLCASFPGGVETQYFGPGTRLLVL.

Notes on this clonotype: This could be a read error, since a much larger clone is one nucleotide away. This chain uses TRBV6-9 with TRBJ1-1; the D is unclear. There are 14 residues in the CDR3. Germline V CDR1 and CDR2: MNHGY, SVAAGI. Here the CDR3 reads CASSYVPQNTKAFF. The CDR3 bases are TGTGCCAGCAGTTACGTCCCACAGAACACTAAAGCTTTCTTT.

V gene TRBV4-1 combines with J gene TRBJ2-5; the match to TRBD1 covers 8 bases. Per the germline V gene, CDR1 is MGHRA and CDR2 is YSYEKL. The CDR3 is 15 amino acids. J lost 4 bases, V lost 4 bases, and 8 bases had no gene match. This chain's CDR3 is CASSPRDRWGETQYF. DNA for the CDR3: TGCGCCAGCAGCCCCCGGGACAGGTGGGGAGAGACCCAGTACTTC.

The chain combines TRBV10-3 with TRBJ2-5; D perhaps matches TRBD1 (6 bases). Germline CDR1 reads ENHRY; CDR2 reads SYGVKD. V was cut by 8 bases and J by 4 bases, with 11 bases left in between. The CDR3 loop spans 12 amino acids. The CDR3 sequence: CAICGGGETQYF. The DNA of the CDR3 is TGTGCCATCTGTGGGGGCGGAGAGACCCAGTACTTC.

This clonotype turned up a few times. The chain links TRBV28 to TRBJ2-7; TRBD1 or TRBD2 may be the D gene (5 bases each). Per the germline V gene, CDR1 is MDHEN and CDR2 is SYDVKM. The CDR3 contains 14 residues. Trimming pared 6 bases from V and 2 bases from J, leaving 14 bases between. This CDR3 is CASRWGPPAYEQYF. Written as DNA, the CDR3 is TGTGCCAGCAGGTGGGGACCTCCAGCCTACGAGCAGTACTTC. Combining the CDR3 with reference TRBV28 and TRBJ2-7 gives the whole variable domain DVKVTQSSRYLVKRTGEKVFLECVQDMDHENMFWYRQDPGLGLRLIYFSYDVKMKEKGDIPEGYSVSREKKERFSLILESASTNQTSMYLCASRWGPPAYEQYFGPGTRLTVT.

The V call is TRBV20-1, the J call TRBJ1-5; no definite D call. Germline-derived CDR1 and CDR2 are DFQATT and SNEGSKA (reference sequence). The V gene lost 7 bases and the J gene lost 0 bases, with 13 bases spanning the gap. CDR3 length: 14 residues. CDR3 coding DNA: TGCAGTGAAAACACCGGGGTTAGCAATCAGCCCCAGCATTTT. Translation: CSENTGVSNQPQHF.

Of note for this clonotype: A much more abundant neighbour one base away suggests this may be a read error. The chain uses TRBV6-2 or TRBV6-3 and TRBJ1-3; D unclear. The length of the CDR3 is 14 residues. The germline gives CDR1 MNHEY, CDR2 SVGEGT. Trimming pared 4 bases from V and 0 bases from J, leaving 7 bases between. The CDR3 loop is CASSCPSSGNTIYF. CDR3 coding DNA: TGTGCCAGCAGTTGCCCCAGCTCTGGAAACACCATATATTTT.

In this sample, this clonotype turned up many times. The gene calls are TRBV20-1 and TRBJ2-3, with a weak D call TRBD1 (5 bases). Germline V gene sequence: CDR1 DFQATT, CDR2 SNEGSKA (reference sequence). Deletions cut 3 bases from V and 11 bases from J, with 12 bases between. The CDR3 contains 11 residues. The CDR3 here is CSASPRQRQYF. The CDR3 coding sequence is TGCAGTGCTAGTCCGAGACAGAGGCAGTATTTT.

In the case of this clonotype: One end of the junction varies from germline; a read error may be responsible. This CDR3 reads CAISEGTVAFF. In DNA, the CDR3 is TGTGCCATCAGTGAGGGGACTGTAGCTTTCTTT. The chain carries TRBV10-3 and TRBJ1-1; perhaps TRBD1 as D (5 bases). The germline CDR1 and CDR2 sequences are ENHRY and SYGVKD. The CDR3 has 11 residues.

In its sample, this clonotype was seen a few times. This chain uses TRBV27 with TRBJ1-2, with 10 nucleotides matching TRBD1. V gave up 5 bases and J gave up 6 bases; unmatched junction bases: 6. The length of the CDR3 is 14 residues. CDR1 and CDR2 from the germline V gene are MNHEY and SMNVEV (reference sequence). For the CDR3, the DNA is TGTGCCAGCAGTAGGGACAGGGGAAGGGATGGCTACACCTTC. It codes for CASSRDRGRDGYTF.